This note documents a single T cell receptor beta chain sequence. TCRdb fed the RACE reads into MiXCR, producing one record per CDR3 protein. Among 150,000 to 200,000 distinct CDR3 sequences listed, around a quarter were seen once. V shed 0 bases and J shed 7 bases, with 9 bases lying between them. Germline V gene data show CDR1 as KGHSH and CDR2 as LQKENI. The CDR3 covers 14 residues. The sample is drawn from a study of human T cells and chemical hapten exposure. Time point meaning: patch test 3, about 24 weeks after DPC sensitization. Specified treatment: therapeutic diphenylcyclopropenone sensitization with weekly scalp DPC. Drawing of blood took place ahead of applying each patch test. Alopecia patients between 18 and 70 years old and suitable for DPC were used as donors.

The sequencing here drew on whole blood, taken in connection with sensitization to the hapten diphenylcyclopropenone (DPC). This rearrangement joins TRBV18 to TRBJ1-4; no clear D. The TCR was taken from a woman younger than 30 with alopecia areata. Some clones in this sample may be carry-over from other donors' samples. CDR3 protein: CASSPPGSTEKLFF. Here the CDR3 DNA reads TGTGCCAGCTCACCACCGGGGAGTACTGAAAAACTGTTTTTT.